This T cell receptor (beta chain) was sequenced in a study of blood T cell repertoires in COVID-19. Whole-study context: Collection of acute and convalescent COVID-19 samples took place in the United States, Italy and Spain. From T cells, B-cell-depleted T cells, or PBMCs came the material, which was cDNA or gDNA.

Germline CDR1 SGHVS, CDR2 FQNEAQ. The CDR3 runs to 15 residues. The V end was cut by 1 base, the J end by 3 bases, with 10 bases between. Per the study methods: Scientists estimated how many nucleated cells there were by amplifying reference gene primers. Sequenced by immunoSEQ multiplex PCR; TCRdb stores in-frame clones only, minus some. V and J calls and clone size are as listed in that table; D and trimming were resolved from the DNA. Of about 98,000 clones listed, 70% to 90% are singletons. Material for sequencing was peripheral blood. The receptor was isolated from an older man with acute or convalescent COVID-19. This chain uses TRBV7-8 with TRBJ1-3; possibly TRBD1 for D (6 bases). The DNA for the CDR3 is TGTGCCAGCAGCTTAGGGGGGGGCCTTGGAAACACCATATATTTT. Translation: CASSLGGGLGNTIYF. The entire variable domain, with the rest obtained from reference TRBV7-8 and TRBJ1-3, is as follows: GAGVSQSPRYKVAKRGQDVALRCDPISGHVSLFWYQQALGQGPEFLTYFQNEAQLDKSGLPSDRFFAERPEGSVSTLKIQRTQQEDSAVYLCASSLGGGLGNTIYFGEGSWLTVV.